These 17 T cell receptor beta chains share one sample of origin, sequenced in a study of cytomegalovirus exposure and HLA in healthy donors. PCR primers comprised 60 Vbeta and 13 Jbeta primers. TCRdb keeps only in-frame clones here, not all; method: immunoSEQ multiplex PCR. The data show about 38,000 clones, roughly 85% seen once. Sample: PBMCs. The receptors here all came from a woman in her thirties or forties in good health and CMV-seropositive.

The gene calls are TRBV7-9 and TRBJ2-1; 12 nucleotides match TRBD2. The V and J ends lost 2 bases and 0 bases, in that order; junction bases with no gene match: 8. This CDR3 region has 19 residues. CDR1 and CDR2 (germline): SEHNR, FQNEAQ (reference sequence). The CDR3 DNA reads TGTGCCAGCAGCTTACCACCGACTAGCGGGGGTAGCTCCTACAATGAGCAGTTCTTC. Amino acids: CASSLPPTSGGSSYNEQFF.

The chain couples TRBV2 to TRBJ2-2, with D maybe TRBD1 (6 bases). The CDR3 is 16 amino acids. The germline CDR1 and CDR2 sequences are SNHLY and FYNNEI. Trimming took off 1 base at V and 6 bases at J, with 15 bases between the two ends. The CDR3 spells CASSEGGQGLAGELFF. The CDR3 DNA reads TGTGCCAGCAGTGAAGGCGGCCAGGGGCTAGCCGGGGAGCTGTTTTTT.

The chain carries TRBV6-6 and TRBJ1-5, with D possibly TRBD1 on 5 matching bases. Trimming stripped 4 bases from V and 0 bases from J, with 13 bases between. Germline V gene data show CDR1 as MNHNY and CDR2 as SVGAGI (reference sequence). The CDR3 length is 16 residues. This chain's CDR3 is CASSLGHPISNQPQHF. CDR3 coding DNA: TGTGCCAGCAGTTTGGGGCACCCGATTAGCAATCAGCCCCAGCATTTT.

The J gene is TRBJ2-3, the V gene TRBV9, with D hard to call. The ends were cut back, 0 bases at V and 2 bases at J, with 4 bases in the middle. The CDR3 is made up of 13 amino acids. Germline loops: CDR1 SGDLS, CDR2 YYNGEE. CDR3 bases: TGTGCCAGCAGCGTAGTCCACACAGATACGCAGTATTTT. Translated: CASSVVHTDTQYF.

This rearrangement joins TRBV6-1 to TRBJ1-2, with D perhaps matching TRBD1 (5 bases). The V gene's germline CDR1 is MNHNS and CDR2 SASEGT. V gave up 6 bases and J gave up 2 bases, with 16 bases separating them. The CDR3 runs to 15 residues. CDR3 loop: CASRWGALTNYGYTF. CDR3 sequence (DNA): TGTGCCAGCAGGTGGGGCGCTTTAACGAACTATGGCTACACCTTC.

V usage is TRBV5-1 and J usage is TRBJ1-3; 7 bases agree with TRBD1. The CDR3 sequence is 13 residues long. The V segment lost 4 bases and the J segment 4 bases; nucleotides outside the gene matches: 2. Looked up from germline, CDR1 is SGHRS and CDR2 is YFSETQ. CDR3 DNA sequence: TGCGCCAGCAGCCAAGGGGGCGGAAACACCATATATTTT. Translation: CASSQGGGNTIYF.

The gene calls are TRBV5-4 and TRBJ1-6; D possibly corresponds to TRBD1 (6 bases). CDR3 size: 15 residues. Germline V gene data show CDR1 as SGHNT and CDR2 as YYREEE (reference sequence). V lost 4 bases and J lost 4, with 12 bases in between. The CDR3 coding sequence is TGTGCCAGCAGCCCCCGGGACAATTATAATTCACCCCTCCACTTT. It codes for CASSPRDNYNSPLHF.

The rearrangement joins TRBV5-6 to TRBJ2-3, with 7 bases lining up with TRBD1. CDR3 length: 15 amino acids. CDR1 SGHDT and CDR2 YYEEEE come from the germline V gene. Trimming took 1 base from V and 2 from J; bases not matched to a gene: 4. The CDR3, as DNA: TGTGCCAGCAGCTTGCCACAGGGGATCACAGATACGCAGTATTTT. This sequence encodes CASSLPQGITDTQYF.

The chain is built from TRBV29-1 and TRBJ2-7; 7 positions agree with TRBD1. This CDR3 has 15 amino acids. The V and J ends lost 6 bases and 3 bases, in that order; junction bases with no gene match: 14. CDR1 and CDR2 from the germline V gene are SQVTM and ANQGSEA. CDR3 loop: CSVLLRDRRLYEQYF. The CDR3 nucleotides read TGCAGCGTCCTCCTCCGGGACAGAAGACTCTACGAGCAGTACTTC.

This rearrangement joins TRBV6-6 to TRBJ1-2; the D is unclear. The CDR3 runs 16 residues. Germline V gene data show CDR1 as MNHNY and CDR2 as SVGAGI (reference sequence). V lost 2 bases and J 2 bases, leaving 15 bases between the germline ends. The CDR3 sequence: CASSYPGSGKNYGYTF. The CDR3 DNA reads as TGTGCCAGCAGTTACCCGGGGAGTGGGAAAAACTATGGCTACACCTTC.

This clone occurred once. The V call is TRBV6-4, the J call TRBJ2-1; 12 bases agree with TRBD1. The CDR3 extends over 16 amino acids. The V gene's germline CDR1 is MRHNA and CDR2 SNTAGT. V trimming: 6 bases; J trimming: 7 bases; junction bases outside the gene matches: 10. DNA of the CDR3: TGTGCCAGCAGAACCGGGACAGGGGGCATGTGTAATGAGCAGTTCTTC. This gives the protein CASRTGTGGMCNEQFF.

This sequence joins TRBV7-6 and TRBJ2-5; D not certain. CDR1 is SGHVS and CDR2 is FNYEAQ in the germline V gene. The CDR3 extends over 13 amino acids. V was cut by 1 base and J by 4 bases, with 7 bases left in between. This CDR3 is CASSLGQIETQYF. The CDR3 coding sequence is TGTGCCAGCAGCTTAGGTCAGATAGAGACCCAGTACTTC.

This clone was picked up a small number of times. The chain couples TRBV7-9 to TRBJ1-6, with 7 bases that match TRBD1. The J segment lost 7 bases and the V segment lost 7 bases, leaving 19 bases of the junction unmatched. The CDR3 totals 18 residues. The V gene's germline CDR1 is SEHNR and CDR2 FQNEAQ (reference sequence). In nucleotides, the CDR3 is TGTGCCAGCACCATGGGAGCAGGGGGAATAGTAGAGAATTCACCCCTCCACTTT. As protein: CASTMGAGGIVENSPLHF.

This rearrangement joins TRBV19 to TRBJ2-3, with 9 bases aligning to TRBD2. The germline V gene encodes CDR1 LNHDA and CDR2 SQIVND (reference sequence). This CDR3 comprises 17 residues. J lost 0 bases, V lost 10 bases, and 14 bases had no gene match. CDR3 nucleotides: TGTGCCACTGCGGGGAGCGGGGGGCCTCCTAGCACAGATACGCAGTATTTT. This encodes CATAGSGGPPSTDTQYF.

This clone was seen a single time. The chain employs TRBV12-5 and TRBJ2-2; D not resolved. Germline CDR1 reads LGHNT; CDR2 reads FRNRAP. V shed 6 bases and J shed 7 bases, with 9 bases lying between them. The CDR3 runs to 12 residues. CDR3 protein: CASGTSGGELFF. DNA of the CDR3: TGTGCTAGTGGCACGTCGGGCGGGGAGCTGTTTTTT. Complete variable domain (other parts from reference TRBV12-5 and TRBJ2-2): DARVTQTPRHKVTEMGQEVTMRCQPILGHNTVFWYRQTMMQGLELLAYFRNRAPLDDSGMPKDRFSAEMPDATLATLKIQPSEPRDSAVYFCASGTSGGELFFGEGSRLTVL.

J is TRBJ2-7 and V is TRBV5-4; 8 bases map to TRBD1. The germline V gene encodes CDR1 SGHNT and CDR2 YYREEE (reference sequence). Unmatched junction bases numbered 6, after V lost 0 bases and J lost 13 bases. The CDR3 contains 12 residues. CDR3 nucleotide sequence: TGTGCCAGCAGCTTGGATCAGGGGGCATTCTACTTC. Translation gives CASSLDQGAFYF.

A single count supports this clone. The chain recombines TRBV5-6 with TRBJ1-2; TRBD1 matches at 9 bases. CDR3 length: 15 residues. Germline CDR1 is SGHDT and CDR2 is YYEEEE. V lost 4 bases and J lost 3; bases outside the gene matches: 7. In DNA, the CDR3 is TGTGCCAGCAGCCCGGACAGGGGATTGTACTATGGCTACACCTTC. Protein sequence: CASSPDRGLYYGYTF.